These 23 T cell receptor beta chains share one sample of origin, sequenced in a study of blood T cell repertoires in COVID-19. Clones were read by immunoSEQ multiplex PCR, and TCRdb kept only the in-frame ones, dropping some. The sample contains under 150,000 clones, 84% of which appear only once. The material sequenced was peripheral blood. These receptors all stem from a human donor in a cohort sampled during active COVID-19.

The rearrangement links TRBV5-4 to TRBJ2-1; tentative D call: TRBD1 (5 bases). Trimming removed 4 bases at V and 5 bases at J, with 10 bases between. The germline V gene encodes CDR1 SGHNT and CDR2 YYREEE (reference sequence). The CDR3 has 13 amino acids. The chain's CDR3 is CASSPQGNNEQFF. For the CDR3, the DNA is TGTGCCAGCAGCCCTCAGGGAAACAATGAGCAGTTCTTC.

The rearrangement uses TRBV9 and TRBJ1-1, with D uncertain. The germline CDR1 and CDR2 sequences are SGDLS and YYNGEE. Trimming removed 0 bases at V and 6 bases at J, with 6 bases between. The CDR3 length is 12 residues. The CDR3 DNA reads TGTGCCAGCAGCGTAGGAGTTTCTGAAGCTTTCTTT. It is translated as CASSVGVSEAFF.

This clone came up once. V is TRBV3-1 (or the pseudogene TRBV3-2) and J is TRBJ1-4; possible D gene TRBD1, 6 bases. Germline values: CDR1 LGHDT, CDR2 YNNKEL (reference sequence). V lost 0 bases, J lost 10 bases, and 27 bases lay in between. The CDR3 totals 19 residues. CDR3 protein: CASSQELWTAFDQTGKLFF. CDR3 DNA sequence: TGTGCCAGCAGCCAAGAACTGTGGACAGCTTTTGACCAAACCGGAAAACTGTTTTTT.

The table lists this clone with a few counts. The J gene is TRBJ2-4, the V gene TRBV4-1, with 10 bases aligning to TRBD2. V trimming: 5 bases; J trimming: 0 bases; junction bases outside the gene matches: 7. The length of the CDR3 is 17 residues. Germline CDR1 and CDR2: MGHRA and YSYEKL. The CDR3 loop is CASSSLAGAIAKNIQYF. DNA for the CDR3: TGCGCCAGCAGCTCCCTAGCGGGGGCAATAGCCAAAAACATTCAGTACTTC.

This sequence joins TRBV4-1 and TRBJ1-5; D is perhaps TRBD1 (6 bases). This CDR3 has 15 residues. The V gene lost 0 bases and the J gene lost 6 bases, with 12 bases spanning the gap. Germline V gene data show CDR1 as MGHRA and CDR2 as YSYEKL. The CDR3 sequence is CASSQDPGGRQPQHF. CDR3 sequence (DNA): TGCGCCAGCAGCCAAGATCCGGGGGGGCGTCAGCCCCAGCATTTT.

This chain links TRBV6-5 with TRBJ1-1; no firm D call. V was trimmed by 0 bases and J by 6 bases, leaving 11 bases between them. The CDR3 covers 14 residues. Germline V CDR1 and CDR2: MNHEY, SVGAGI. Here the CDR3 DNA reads TGTGCCAGCAGTTACTCGCTCCAGGTCGCTGAAGCTTTCTTT. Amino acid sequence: CASSYSLQVAEAFF.

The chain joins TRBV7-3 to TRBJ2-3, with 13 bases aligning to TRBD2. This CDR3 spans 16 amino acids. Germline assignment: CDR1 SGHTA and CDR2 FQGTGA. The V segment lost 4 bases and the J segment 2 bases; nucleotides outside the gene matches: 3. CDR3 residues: CASSSGLAGVTDTQYF. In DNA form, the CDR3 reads TGTGCCAGCAGCTCCGGACTAGCGGGGGTCACAGATACGCAGTATTTT.

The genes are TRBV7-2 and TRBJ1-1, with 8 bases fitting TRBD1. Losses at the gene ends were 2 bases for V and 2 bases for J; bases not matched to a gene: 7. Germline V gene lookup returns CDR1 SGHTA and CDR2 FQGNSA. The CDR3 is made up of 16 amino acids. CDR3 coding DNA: TGTGCCAGCAGCTTAAGGGGGACAGGCATTAACACTGAAGCTTTCTTT. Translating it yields CASSLRGTGINTEAFF.

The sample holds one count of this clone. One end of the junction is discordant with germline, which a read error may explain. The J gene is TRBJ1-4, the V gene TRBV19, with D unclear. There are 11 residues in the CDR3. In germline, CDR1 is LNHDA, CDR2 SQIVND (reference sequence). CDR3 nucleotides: TGTGCCAGTAGTATGTCCGGGGTTGTTGTTTTT. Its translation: CASSMSGVVVF. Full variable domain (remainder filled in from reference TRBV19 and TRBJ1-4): DGGITQSPKYLFRKEGQNVTLSCEQNLNHDAMYWYRQDPGQGLRLIYYSQIVNDFQKGDIAEGYSVSREKKESFPLTVTSAQKNPTAFYLCASSMSGVVVFGSGTQLSVL.

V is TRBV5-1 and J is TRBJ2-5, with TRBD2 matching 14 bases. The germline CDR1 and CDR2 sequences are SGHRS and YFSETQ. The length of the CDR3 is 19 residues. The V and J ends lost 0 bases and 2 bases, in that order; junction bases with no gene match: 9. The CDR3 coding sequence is TGCGCCAGCAGCTTGGCCATGACTAGCGGGGGGGCCGGGCAAGAGACCCAGTACTTC. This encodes CASSLAMTSGGAGQETQYF.

CDR3 sequence: CASSNSAGPAYEQYF. The CDR3 DNA follows: TGTGCCAGTAGTAATTCGGCAGGGCCGGCCTACGAGCAGTACTTC. The V and J genes are TRBV19 and TRBJ2-7; tentatively, D is TRBD1 (5 bases). CDR3 length: 15 amino acids. The V end lost 4 bases, the J end lost 2 bases, and 15 bases lay between the germline ends. The V gene's germline CDR1 is LNHDA and CDR2 SQIVND (reference sequence).

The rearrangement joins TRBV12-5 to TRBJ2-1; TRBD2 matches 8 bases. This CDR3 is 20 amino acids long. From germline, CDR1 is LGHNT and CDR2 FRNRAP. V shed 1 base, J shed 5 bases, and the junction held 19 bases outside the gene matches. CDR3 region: CASGLATGGTSGGSHNEQFF. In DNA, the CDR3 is TGTGCTAGTGGTTTGGCCACGGGGGGAACGAGCGGGGGATCCCACAATGAGCAGTTCTTC.

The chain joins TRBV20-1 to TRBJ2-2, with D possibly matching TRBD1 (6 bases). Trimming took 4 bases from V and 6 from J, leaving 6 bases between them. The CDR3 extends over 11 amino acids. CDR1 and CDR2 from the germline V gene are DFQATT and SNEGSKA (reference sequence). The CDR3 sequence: CSAKGAGELFF. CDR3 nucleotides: TGCAGTGCTAAGGGGGCCGGGGAGCTGTTTTTT.

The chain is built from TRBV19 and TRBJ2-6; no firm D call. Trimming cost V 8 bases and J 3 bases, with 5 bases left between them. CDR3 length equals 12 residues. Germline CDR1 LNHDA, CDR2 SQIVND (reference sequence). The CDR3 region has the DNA TGTGCCAGTCGGTTTGGGGCCAACGTCCTGACTTTC. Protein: CASRFGANVLTF.

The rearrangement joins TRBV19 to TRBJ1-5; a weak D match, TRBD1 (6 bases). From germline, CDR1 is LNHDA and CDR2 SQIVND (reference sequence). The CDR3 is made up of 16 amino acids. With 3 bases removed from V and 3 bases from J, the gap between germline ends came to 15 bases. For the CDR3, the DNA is TGTGCCAGTAGTATTTTAACCGGGACAACCAATCAGCCCCAGCATTTT. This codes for CASSILTGTTNQPQHF.

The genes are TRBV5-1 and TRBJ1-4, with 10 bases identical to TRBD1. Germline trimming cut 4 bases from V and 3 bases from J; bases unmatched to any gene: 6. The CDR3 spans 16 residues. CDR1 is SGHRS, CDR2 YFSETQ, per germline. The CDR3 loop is CASSLTGTGANEKLFF. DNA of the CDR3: TGCGCCAGCAGCCTCACCGGGACAGGGGCTAATGAAAAACTGTTTTTT.

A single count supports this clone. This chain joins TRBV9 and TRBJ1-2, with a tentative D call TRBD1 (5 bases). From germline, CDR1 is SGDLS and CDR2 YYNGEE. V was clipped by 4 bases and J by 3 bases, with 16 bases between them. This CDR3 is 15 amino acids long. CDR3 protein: CASSPGPEGHYGYTF. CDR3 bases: TGTGCCAGCAGCCCCGGGCCGGAGGGGCACTATGGCTACACCTTC. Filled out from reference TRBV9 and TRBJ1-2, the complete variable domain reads DSGVTQTPKHLITATGQRVTLRCSPRSGDLSVYWYQQSLDQGLQFLIQYYNGEERAKGNILERFSAQQFPDLHSELNLSSLELGDSALYFCASSPGPEGHYGYTFGSGTRLTVV.

CDR3 in DNA: TGTGCCAGTAGTCTCCTAGGACAGGGGGCTGATGGCTACACCTTC. The encoded protein is CASSLLGQGADGYTF. The gene calls are TRBV19 and TRBJ1-2, with 11 bases identical to TRBD1. The CDR3 is 15 amino acids. From germline, CDR1 is LNHDA and CDR2 SQIVND (reference sequence). Unmatched junction bases numbered 8, after V lost 5 bases and J lost 6 bases.

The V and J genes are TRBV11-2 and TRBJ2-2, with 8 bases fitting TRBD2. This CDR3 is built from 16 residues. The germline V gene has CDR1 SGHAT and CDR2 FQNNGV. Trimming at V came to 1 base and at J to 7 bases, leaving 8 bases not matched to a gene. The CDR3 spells CASSLVGGGRHGELFF. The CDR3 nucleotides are TGTGCCAGCAGCTTAGTGGGCGGGGGGCGCCACGGGGAGCTGTTTTTT.

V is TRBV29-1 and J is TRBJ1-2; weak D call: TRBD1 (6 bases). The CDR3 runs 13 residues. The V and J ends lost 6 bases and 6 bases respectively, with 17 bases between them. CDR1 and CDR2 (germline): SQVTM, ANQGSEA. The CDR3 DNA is TGCAGCGTCAGTACCCCGGGACATCATGGCTACACCTTC. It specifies CSVSTPGHHGYTF. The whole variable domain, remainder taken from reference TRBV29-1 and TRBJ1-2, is SAVISQKPSRDICQRGTSLTIQCQVDSQVTMMFWYRQQPGQSLTLIATANQGSEATYESGFVIDKFPISRPNLTFSTLTVSNMSPEDSSIYLCSVSTPGHHGYTFGSGTRLTVV.

CDR3 DNA: TGTGCCAGCAGCCAGGCTCTTTACGACACCCTCCACTTT. As protein: CASSQALYDTLHF. The gene calls are TRBV14 and TRBJ1-6; D unresolved. CDR1 and CDR2 (germline): SGHDN, FVKESK. The CDR3 contains 13 residues. Trimming removed 3 bases from V and 14 bases from J, with 14 bases in between.

The CDR3 loop reads CATSLGGQGTGELFF. As DNA, the CDR3 is TGTGCCACCAGTCTAGGGGGACAGGGGACCGGGGAGCTGTTTTTT. The chain uses TRBV24-1 and TRBJ2-2; TRBD1 agrees at 10 bases. Germline CDR1 and CDR2: KGHDR and SFDVKD. J lost 5 bases, V lost 6 bases, and 5 bases had no gene match. The CDR3 loop spans 15 amino acids.

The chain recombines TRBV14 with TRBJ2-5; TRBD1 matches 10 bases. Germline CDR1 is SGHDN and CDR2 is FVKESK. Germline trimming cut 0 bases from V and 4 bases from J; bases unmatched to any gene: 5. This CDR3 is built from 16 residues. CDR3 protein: CASSQERQGAGETQYF. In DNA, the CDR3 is TGTGCCAGCAGCCAAGAGCGACAGGGGGCGGGAGAGACCCAGTACTTC.